Each of the 31 T cell receptor beta chains below was sequenced from the same sample in a study of blood T cells in healthy people across ages (dated by TCRdb to the mid-2010s). The method behind the library was 5' RACE. TCRdb shows the sequencer as Illumina HiSeq 2500. A second PCR of roughly 7 to 11 cycles was run with a J-beta primer mix and a sample-barcoded 5' primer. Clones were called with MiXCR by TCRdb after fastp trimmed the public reads at Q25, and only in-frame beta chains were retained. Here each entry gathers all rows of one CDR3 protein and keeps the most common genes and DNA. This sample is represented by 1.5 million to 2 million distinct CDR3 sequences; about 30% of them were singletons. The ten most abundant clones make up 6.5% to 8.5% of the sample. Sequences were obtained from blood. These receptors were taken from a woman aged 25 to 39 in good health.

Note on this clonotype: The junction shows a germline mismatch at one end, possibly a read error. The rearrangement joins TRBV28 to TRBJ1-2; 10 nucleotides line up with TRBD1. CDR3 size: 16 residues. Germline values: CDR1 MDHEN, CDR2 SYDVKM. In DNA, the CDR3 is TGTGCCAGCAGTCCGATCGACAGGGGGCCATACTATGGCTACATCTTC. This codes for CASSPIDRGPYYGYIF.

V and J are TRBV25-1 and TRBJ2-2; 10 nucleotides line up with TRBD2. The CDR3 spans 16 residues. The ends lost 3 bases at V and 6 bases at J; junction bases unmatched: 7. In germline, CDR1 is MGHDK, CDR2 SYGVNS. The CDR3 spells CASSEETSGLAGELFF. The CDR3 DNA is TGTGCCAGCAGTGAGGAGACTAGCGGGCTGGCCGGGGAGCTGTTTTTT.

This sequence joins TRBV7-2 and TRBJ1-2, with 9 bases matching TRBD1. The J segment lost 8 bases and the V segment lost 1 base, leaving 8 bases of the junction unmatched. Germline V CDR1 and CDR2: SGHTA, FQGNSA. CDR3 length: 15 amino acids. As DNA, the CDR3 is TGTGCCAGCAGCTTAGTGGGACAGGGTACGGAGGGCTACACCTTC. This gives the protein CASSLVGQGTEGYTF.

A few counts support this clonotype. The V gene is TRBV6-6, the J gene TRBJ1-1; D remains unclear. V dropped 7 bases and J dropped 5 bases, with 17 bases sitting between them. In germline, CDR1 is MNHNY, CDR2 SVGAGI (reference sequence). The CDR3 length is 14 residues. CDR3 DNA: TGTGCCAGCATCGGACGTATAGAGAATACTGAAGCTTTCTTT. Protein product: CASIGRIENTEAFF.

V is TRBV20-1 and J is TRBJ2-1; 13 positions agree with TRBD2. CDR3 length: 16 amino acids. Germline-derived CDR1 and CDR2 are DFQATT and SNEGSKA (reference sequence). The trim removed 1 base at V and 6 bases at J, leaving 6 bases unmatched. The chain's CDR3 is CSARVSGLAGVNEQFF. CDR3 bases: TGCAGTGCTAGAGTTTCTGGACTAGCGGGAGTCAATGAGCAGTTCTTC.

With regard to this clonotype: One junction end does not reproduce the germline sequence, and a read error may be involved. The chain recombines TRBV5-1 with TRBJ2-7, with D unresolved. Germline V CDR1 and CDR2: SGHRS, YFSETQ. This CDR3 comprises 15 residues. The CDR3 loop reads CACSLTDSAVYEQYF. DNA for the CDR3: TGCGCCTGCAGCCTGACCGACTCTGCCGTCTACGAGCAGTACTTC.

The genes are TRBV6-5 and TRBJ2-7; unclear D gene. V was cut by 0 bases and J by 4 bases, with 13 bases left in between. The CDR3 has 15 residues. Germline CDR1 is MNHEY and CDR2 is SVGAGI. The CDR3 sequence: CASSYSTGDPYEQYF. CDR3 nucleotide sequence: TGTGCCAGCAGTTACTCGACTGGGGATCCTTACGAGCAGTACTTC.

The table lists this clonotype with many counts. The chain has TRBV6-6 and TRBJ2-7; the match to TRBD1 covers 9 bases. V lost 4 bases and J lost 6; bases outside the gene matches: 4. The CDR3 has 13 amino acids. CDR1 and CDR2 (germline): MNHNY, SVGAGI (reference sequence). CDR3 nucleotide sequence: TGTGCCAGCAGTTTGGACAGGGGAGGCGAGCAGTACTTC. Residues: CASSLDRGGEQYF.

This clonotype was seen a few times. V is TRBV5-1 and J is TRBJ1-5, with D perhaps matching TRBD1 (6 bases). The germline V and J ends were trimmed by 3 bases and 4 bases, with 8 bases remaining between them. This CDR3 comprises 13 residues. CDR1 is SGHRS, CDR2 YFSETQ, per germline. The CDR3, as DNA: TGCGCCAGCAGCTGGGACAAGAATCAGCCCCAGCATTTT. Residues: CASSWDKNQPQHF.

For this clonotype: It may be a read error: a sequence one base away is much more abundant. The V and J genes are TRBV7-2 and TRBJ2-1; tentative D call: TRBD1 (6 bases). The DNA end favors TRBJ2-7, so the J call may be wrong. CDR1 is SGHTA and CDR2 is FQGNSA in the germline V gene. This CDR3 spans 15 amino acids. CDR3 in amino acids: CASAPGHGSYNEQYF. CDR3 nucleotide sequence: TGTGCCAGCGCACCGGGACACGGCTCCTACAATGAGCAGTACTTC.

The chain is built from TRBV14 and TRBJ1-4; no firm D call. The V end was cut by 0 bases, the J end by 8 bases, with 7 bases between. This CDR3 has 13 residues. Germline loops: CDR1 SGHDN, CDR2 FVKESK. This chain's CDR3 is CASSQETGEKLFF. CDR3 nucleotide sequence: TGTGCCAGCAGCCAAGAAACCGGGGAAAAACTGTTTTTT. Supplemented by reference TRBV14 and TRBJ1-4, the full variable domain reads EAGVTQFPSHSVIEKGQTVTLRCDPISGHDNLYWYRRVMGKEIKFLLHFVKESKQDESGMPNNRFLAERTGGTYSTLKVQPAELEDSGVYFCASSQETGEKLFFGSGTQLSVL.

This clonotype was detected many times. J is TRBJ2-7 and V is TRBV5-1; no reliable D call. CDR3 size: 13 residues. Germline-derived CDR1 and CDR2 are SGHRS and YFSETQ. V was shortened by 5 bases and J by 3 bases, with 12 bases between the two germline ends. CDR3 in amino acids: CASRFDMIYEQYF. CDR3 sequence (DNA): TGCGCCAGCAGATTTGATATGATCTACGAGCAGTACTTC.

This clonotype has a handful of counts. The rearrangement uses TRBV3-1 and TRBJ2-3; perhaps TRBD2 as D (5 bases). The V end was cut by 7 bases, the J end by 8 bases, with 22 bases between. From germline, CDR1 is LGHDT and CDR2 YNNKEL (reference sequence). This CDR3 contains 15 residues. The CDR3 protein is CASTPDSSGRGTQYF. DNA for the CDR3: TGTGCCAGCACCCCGGACTCTTCAGGAAGAGGTACGCAGTATTTT.

As to this clonotype: One end of the junction does not line up with germline, which may come from a read error. The chain joins TRBV7-9 to TRBJ1-2; a possible D gene is TRBD1 (5 bases). Per germline, CDR1 SEHNR and CDR2 FQNEAQ (reference sequence). The CDR3 has 13 residues. The CDR3, as DNA: TGTGCCTGCAGCCAGGACATCTCCTATGGCTACACCTTC. Translation gives CACSQDISYGYTF.

The chain uses TRBV12-3 or TRBV12-4 and TRBJ2-2, with 7 bases lining up with TRBD2. The CDR3 consists of 17 residues. Unmatched junction bases numbered 9, after V lost 5 bases and J lost 0 bases. Written as DNA, the CDR3 is TGTGCCAGCAGTACGGGCCCCGCGGGAGCGAACACCGGGGAGCTGTTTTTT. It encodes CASSTGPAGANTGELFF.

This clonotype was seen more than once but under ten times. The CDR3 does not close with the conserved phenylalanine or tryptophan, likely indicating a read error. This chain connects TRBV2 to TRBJ2-5, with D tentatively TRBD2 (5 bases). This CDR3 has 14 amino acids. Trimming removed 4 bases at V and 4 bases at J, with 13 bases between. Germline CDR1 reads SNHLY; CDR2 reads FYNNEI. The CDR3 nucleotides read TGTGCCAGCAGTGCTCTCTCCGAGGGAGAGACCCAGTACGTC. Translating gives CASSALSEGETQYV.

The chain is built from TRBV3-1 and TRBJ2-5; D not certain. The V end lost 0 bases, the J end lost 3 bases, and 14 bases lay between the germline ends. Germline CDR1 LGHDT, CDR2 YNNKEL (reference sequence). The CDR3 totals 16 residues. CDR3 region: CASSQDRRRAKETQYF. The CDR3 nucleotides are TGTGCCAGCAGCCAAGATCGTAGACGGGCGAAAGAGACCCAGTACTTC.

A remark on this clonotype: One end of the junction is discordant with germline, which a read error may explain. The chain couples TRBV6-2 or TRBV6-3 to TRBJ2-1, with 10 bases fitting TRBD2. Germline-derived CDR1 and CDR2 are MNHEY and SVGEGT. The CDR3 contains 13 residues. The CDR3 is CASTGTSENEQFF. CDR3 in DNA: TGTGCCAGCACCGGGACTAGCGAGAATGAGCAGTTTTTC.

Concerning this clonotype: At one boundary the junction diverges from the germline segment, which might be a read error. This chain uses TRBV12-3 or TRBV12-4 with TRBJ2-5, with D possibly matching TRBD2 (5 bases). The CDR3 runs 13 residues. This CDR3 reads CASSSPPGETQCF. In nucleotides, the CDR3 is TGTGCCAGCAGCTCCCCCCCCGGGGAGACCCAGTGCTTC.

This clonotype was seen more than once but under ten times. This chain connects TRBV5-5 to TRBJ2-5; D is uncertain. This CDR3 spans 14 amino acids. Trimming shortened V by 4 bases and J by 2 bases, and 12 bases separated the two germline ends. Germline loops: CDR1 SGHKS, CDR2 YYEKEE (reference sequence). The CDR3 coding sequence is TGTGCCAGCAGCCACACAACCGTTCAAGAGACCCAGTACTTC. Encoded protein: CASSHTTVQETQYF.

This clonotype has just a few counts. This chain's CDR3 is CASSATGDNEKLFF. The CDR3 bases are TGTGCCAGCAGCGCCACAGGGGATAATGAAAAACTGTTTTTT. The V gene is TRBV9, the J gene TRBJ1-4; 7 bases align to TRBD1. The germline gives CDR1 SGDLS, CDR2 YYNGEE. This CDR3 is 14 amino acids long. Germline trimming cut 3 bases from V and 4 bases from J; bases unmatched to any gene: 3.

This clonotype was observed a handful of times. The chain joins TRBV18 to TRBJ1-5, with TRBD1 matching over 7 bases. This CDR3 has 13 residues. Germline V CDR1 and CDR2: KGHSH, LQKENI. J gave up 9 bases and V 1 base, and 3 bases lay outside the gene matches. The CDR3 coding sequence is TGTGCCAGCTCACCACGACAGGGCCCGCCCCAGCATTTT. Its translation is CASSPRQGPPQHF.

The J gene is TRBJ2-1, the V gene TRBV6-6, with D perhaps TRBD1 (5 bases). The germline gives CDR1 MNHNY, CDR2 SVGAGI (reference sequence). This CDR3 is 13 amino acids long. The DNA of the CDR3 is TGTACCGGCAGTCATGGACAATACAATGAGCAGTTCTTC. It translates to CTGSHGQYNEQFF.

The chain has TRBV10-3 and TRBJ2-2, with 10 bases identical to TRBD1. With V trimmed by 6 bases and J by 3 bases, 4 bases remained unmatched. CDR3 length: 15 amino acids. Germline V gives CDR1 ENHRY, CDR2 SYGVKD. CDR3 nucleotide sequence: TGTGCCATCAGAGGACAGGGGGGCGACACCGGGGAGCTGTTTTTT. Residues: CAIRGQGGDTGELFF.

The chain has TRBV6-5 and TRBJ2-7; the match to TRBD1 covers 10 bases. This CDR3 has 15 amino acids. V lost 5 bases and J lost 5; bases outside the gene matches: 9. From germline, CDR1 is MNHEY and CDR2 SVGAGI. The CDR3 loop is CASSIGQGEGDEQYF. The DNA for the CDR3 is TGTGCCAGCAGTATTGGACAGGGGGAAGGCGACGAGCAGTACTTC.

The chain carries TRBV12-3 or TRBV12-4 and TRBJ2-5; D is perhaps TRBD2 (6 bases). V gave up 6 bases and J gave up 1 base, with 21 bases separating them. This CDR3 spans 17 amino acids. The CDR3 spells CASSPNRGSTTQETQYF. In nucleotides, the CDR3 is TGTGCCAGCAGCCCGAATCGGGGGAGTACCACCCAAGAGACCCAGTACTTC.

Regarding this clonotype: One end of the junction fails to match germline, which may point to a read error. V is TRBV3-1 and J is TRBJ2-7; tentatively, D is TRBD1 (6 bases). The CDR3 contains 14 residues. Germline V gene lookup returns CDR1 LGHDT and CDR2 YNNKEL (reference sequence). Written as DNA, the CDR3 is TGTGCCGGCAGCCAAGAGCCAGGGGTCTGGAAGCAGTACTTC. The encoded protein is CAGSQEPGVWKQYF.

The CDR3 protein is CASIGTGGRAEAFF. The CDR3 coding sequence is TGCGCCAGCATCGGGACAGGGGGCCGGGCTGAAGCTTTCTTT. The chain links TRBV5-1 to TRBJ1-1; 12 bases fit TRBD1. The V segment lost 6 bases and the J segment 6 bases; nucleotides outside the gene matches: 6. The V gene's germline CDR1 is SGHRS and CDR2 YFSETQ. This CDR3 spans 14 amino acids.

This clonotype was observed a few times. The chain joins TRBV7-9 to TRBJ2-1, with D perhaps matching TRBD2 (7 bases). Per germline, CDR1 SEHNR and CDR2 FQNEAQ (reference sequence). The V end lost 5 bases, the J end lost 0 bases, and 20 bases lay between the germline ends. This CDR3 spans 18 amino acids. The CDR3 bases are TGTGCCAGCAGCATATCCGGGGGGCCCCTTAGCTCCTACAATGAGCAGTTCTTC. Protein product: CASSISGGPLSSYNEQFF.

As to this clonotype: Because the CDR3 is missing its conserved closing phenylalanine or tryptophan, this is likely a read error. The chain couples TRBV4-1 to TRBJ2-3, with 9 bases matching TRBD2. The CDR3 sequence is 13 residues long. After removal of 7 bases from V and 8 bases from J, the junction contained 7 bases not matched to a gene. CDR1 is MGHRA, CDR2 YSYEKL, per germline. The CDR3 loop reads CASKLAGEATQYC. The CDR3, as DNA: TGCGCCAGCAAGTTAGCGGGGGAGGCTACGCAGTATTGT.

This chain connects TRBV12-3 or TRBV12-4 to TRBJ1-3, with TRBD1 as a possible D gene (5 bases). Trimming removed 7 bases from V and 8 bases from J, with 15 bases in between. The CDR3 is made up of 13 amino acids. The CDR3 is CASTERGPDTIYF. In nucleotides, the CDR3 is TGTGCCAGCACCGAAAGGGGACCGGACACCATATATTTT.